Below, 29 T cell receptor beta chains from the same sample are listed, as sequenced in a study of CD8+CD57+ T cells in acquired aplastic anemia. Patients sequenced had flow cytometry evidence of CD8+CD57+ cell expansion. Using genomic DNA as the template, TCR beta VDJ and CDR3 profiling was carried out. One entry per CDR3 protein, called by TCRdb with MiXCR from the reads. The sample lists under 200,000 distinct CDR3 sequences; roughly 50% were seen once. The sequenced sample consisted of sorted CD4+, CD8+, or CD8+CD57+ T cells (not recorded which) from PBMCs. The receptors were sampled from a human donor with aplastic anemia.

The table lists this clonotype with a few counts. The chain employs TRBV27 and TRBJ2-3; D is perhaps TRBD2 (5 bases). The V end was cut by 6 bases, the J end by 3 bases, with 10 bases between. The germline V gene encodes CDR1 MNHEY and CDR2 SMNVEV (reference sequence). This CDR3 has 13 residues. The CDR3 bases are TGTGCCAGCAGGAGGGCTTCTACAGATACGCAGTATTTT. Translation: CASRRASTDTQYF.

This clonotype came up many times. The genes are TRBV4-1 and TRBJ2-3; weak D call: TRBD1 (5 bases). The CDR3 is 14 residues long. Between the trimmed V and J ends, which lost 1 base and 2 bases, there was a span of 7 bases. The germline V gene has CDR1 MGHRA and CDR2 YSYEKL. In DNA, the CDR3 is TGCGCCAGCAGCCAAGGACAGAACACAGATACGCAGTATTTT. Amino acid sequence: CASSQGQNTDTQYF.

In the case of this clonotype: A much bigger clone sits one base away, suggesting this may be a read error. The chain employs TRBV9 and TRBJ1-4, with D tentatively TRBD1 (5 bases). Trimming left V 1 base short and J 2 bases short, with 9 bases between. Germline V gene data show CDR1 as SGDLS and CDR2 as YYNGEE. The CDR3 length is 15 residues. CDR3 loop: CASSVQGWTNEKLFF. The CDR3, as DNA: TGTGCCAGCAGCGTACAGGGTTGGACTAATGAAAAACTGTTTTTT.

The table lists this clonotype with a few counts. A much larger clone lies a single base off, so this may be a read error. The chain uses TRBV9 and TRBJ2-7, with 13 bases lining up with TRBD2. The V gene end was trimmed by 4 bases and the J gene end by 3 bases; junction bases not matched to a gene: 4. CDR1 is SGDLS, CDR2 YYNGEE, per germline. The CDR3 extends over 15 amino acids. CDR3 coding DNA: TGTGCCAGCAGCCGACTAGCGGGGGGTCTCTACGAGCAGTACGTC. Translating gives CASSRLAGGLYEQYV.

The genes are TRBV5-6 and TRBJ2-1; the match to TRBD1 covers 9 bases. Looked up from germline, CDR1 is SGHDT and CDR2 is YYEEEE. This CDR3 has 17 residues. Germline trimming cut 2 bases from V and 9 bases from J; bases unmatched to any gene: 15. The CDR3 reads CASSLGYRDRDASEQFF. The CDR3 bases are TGTGCCAGCAGCTTAGGGTACCGGGACAGGGACGCTAGTGAGCAGTTCTTC.

This sequence joins TRBV29-1 and TRBJ2-5; TRBD2 is a possible D gene (5 bases). This CDR3 is 13 amino acids long. In germline, CDR1 is SQVTM, CDR2 ANQGSEA. The V gene lost 4 bases and the J gene lost 4 bases, with 13 bases spanning the gap. The CDR3 coding sequence is TGCAGCGTTGGGACTCAGACGCGAGAGACCCAGTACTTC. Translation gives CSVGTQTRETQYF.

Ten or more counts support this clonotype. J is TRBJ2-3 and V is TRBV19, with 12 bases matching TRBD2. This CDR3 has 14 amino acids. The V gene's germline CDR1 is LNHDA and CDR2 SQIVND (reference sequence). V lost 7 bases, J lost 8 bases, and 7 bases stayed unmatched. The CDR3 nucleotides are TGTGCCAGTAAGGGGACTAGCGGGTTCGGTACGCAGTATTTT. It yields the protein CASKGTSGFGTQYF. The full variable domain, its missing parts supplied by reference TRBV19 and TRBJ2-3, is DGGITQSPKYLFRKEGQNVTLSCEQNLNHDAMYWYRQDPGQGLRLIYYSQIVNDFQKGDIAEGYSVSREKKESFPLTVTSAQKNPTAFYLCASKGTSGFGTQYFGPGTRLTVL.

This clonotype has just a few counts. The V call is TRBV2, the J call TRBJ1-6; the match to TRBD1 covers 8 bases. CDR1 and CDR2 from the germline V gene are SNHLY and FYNNEI. With 6 bases clipped from V and 7 bases from J, the junction kept 5 bases outside the gene matches. The length of the CDR3 is 14 residues. The CDR3 loop reads CASRVDRGNSPLHF. The CDR3 coding sequence is TGTGCCAGCAGGGTAGACAGGGGAAATTCACCCCTCCACTTT.

The genes are TRBV6-1 and TRBJ2-7; tentative D call: TRBD2 (7 bases). The CDR3 runs to 15 residues. Deletions cut 6 bases from V and 5 bases from J, with 20 bases between. CDR1 MNHNS and CDR2 SASEGT come from the germline V gene. CDR3 nucleotide sequence: TGTGCCAGCAGGGGATCGGGACGGGGGGCACACGAGCAGTACTTC. This gives the protein CASRGSGRGAHEQYF.

The chain links TRBV20-1 to TRBJ2-4; D unclear. CDR1 and CDR2 from the germline V gene are DFQATT and SNEGSKA (reference sequence). Trimming took 1 base from V and 3 from J, leaving 16 bases between them. The CDR3 has 16 amino acids. The CDR3 coding sequence is TGCAGTGCTAGAGGAAAGTCCGGGTTGGGCAAAAACATTCAGTACTTC. Translation: CSARGKSGLGKNIQYF.

The J gene is TRBJ2-1, the V gene TRBV9, with D perhaps TRBD1 (6 bases). Germline lookup yields CDR1 SGDLS and CDR2 YYNGEE. Trimming removed 0 bases from V and 10 bases from J, with 17 bases in between. The CDR3 runs 15 residues. CDR3 DNA: TGTGCCAGCAGCGTAGGAGGACAGCCCCAAGGGGAGCAGTTCTTC. Its protein is CASSVGGQPQGEQFF.

Concerning this clonotype: Sequence at one end of the junction differs from germline and may be a read error. V usage is TRBV5-1 and J usage is TRBJ2-3; maybe TRBD2 (6 bases). The CDR3 runs 11 residues. CDR1 SGHRS and CDR2 YFSETQ come from the germline V gene. CDR3 in amino acids: CVSSPGGTQYF. In DNA form, the CDR3 reads TGCGTCAGCAGCCCCGGGGGTACGCAGTATTTT.

The table lists this clonotype with many counts. The chain couples TRBV11-1 to TRBJ2-7, with 7 bases that match TRBD1. This CDR3 has 15 amino acids. The V gene end was trimmed by 5 bases and the J gene end by 0 bases; junction bases not matched to a gene: 7. The germline V gene has CDR1 SGHAT and CDR2 FQDESV (reference sequence). CDR3 bases: TGTGCCAGCAGCCTCCGGGACAGACGCTCCTACGAGCAGTACTTC. It specifies CASSLRDRRSYEQYF.

The chain is built from TRBV19 and TRBJ2-3, with D hard to call. The V gene's germline CDR1 is LNHDA and CDR2 SQIVND (reference sequence). This CDR3 comprises 14 residues. The germline V and J ends were trimmed by 9 bases and 1 base, with 14 bases remaining between them. The CDR3 sequence is CARSTPRGTDTQYF. CDR3 bases: TGTGCCAGGAGCACTCCTAGAGGCACAGATACGCAGTATTTT. The full variable domain, with the rest looked up from reference TRBV19 and TRBJ2-3, is DGGITQSPKYLFRKEGQNVTLSCEQNLNHDAMYWYRQDPGQGLRLIYYSQIVNDFQKGDIAEGYSVSREKKESFPLTVTSAQKNPTAFYLCARSTPRGTDTQYFGPGTRLTVL.

In this sample, this clonotype turned up many times. The chain's CDR3 is CASSPDRSSYEQYF. The CDR3 DNA reads as TGTGCCAGCTCACCGGACAGGTCTTCCTACGAGCAGTACTTC. This chain connects TRBV18 to TRBJ2-7, with 7 bases aligning to TRBD1. The V segment lost 3 bases and the J segment 1 base; nucleotides outside the gene matches: 3. CDR3 size: 14 residues. The germline gives CDR1 KGHSH, CDR2 LQKENI.

This clonotype came up many times. This chain links TRBV11-2 with TRBJ1-3; 10 positions agree with TRBD1. J gave up 4 bases and V 2 bases, and 11 bases lay outside the gene matches. The germline V gene encodes CDR1 SGHAT and CDR2 FQNNGV. The CDR3 runs to 18 residues. The CDR3 reads CASSLHLPPGQGGNTIYF. CDR3 DNA sequence: TGTGCCAGCAGCTTACATCTCCCACCGGGACAGGGGGGAAACACCATATATTTT.

On this clonotype: At one end, the junction sequence differs from germline, possibly due to a read error. Written as DNA, the CDR3 is TGTGCTAGCAGCATAGACAGCACCGGGGAGCTGTTTTTT. Its translation: CASSIDSTGELFF. The chain has TRBV7-7 and TRBJ2-2; maybe TRBD1 (5 bases). This CDR3 has 13 amino acids. Germline-derived CDR1 and CDR2 are SSHAT and FNYEAQ (reference sequence).

This clonotype was counted many times. The chain employs TRBV5-4 and TRBJ1-6; 8 bases are a match to TRBD1. In germline, CDR1 is SGHNT, CDR2 YYREEE (reference sequence). J lost 10 bases, V lost 1 base, and 4 bases had no gene match. The CDR3 extends over 14 amino acids. The CDR3 reads CASSLTGGRSPLHF. The CDR3 bases are TGTGCCAGCAGCTTGACAGGGGGAAGGTCACCCCTCCACTTT.

The chain uses TRBV11-2 and TRBJ2-1; D not resolved. Trimming took 1 base from V and 0 from J, leaving 7 bases between them. The CDR3 is 15 residues long. Germline V gene sequence: CDR1 SGHAT, CDR2 FQNNGV. The CDR3 nucleotides are TGTGCCAGCAGCTTAGGCGACCGCTCCTACAATGAGCAGTTCTTC. Protein: CASSLGDRSYNEQFF.

In this sample, this clonotype turned up many times. The chain is built from TRBV6-4 and TRBJ2-7; no reliable D call. Germline V gene sequence: CDR1 MRHNA, CDR2 SNTAGT. This CDR3 has 15 amino acids. Between the trimmed V and J ends, which lost 1 base and 0 bases, there was a span of 10 bases. The CDR3 is CASSDLSGSSYEQYV. CDR3 DNA: TGTGCCAGCAGTGACTTGTCGGGCAGCTCCTACGAGCAGTACGTC.

The chain recombines TRBV10-3 with TRBJ1-2, with 8 bases fitting TRBD1. This CDR3 region has 14 residues. With 10 bases clipped from V and 5 bases from J, the junction kept 12 bases outside the gene matches. In germline, CDR1 is ENHRY, CDR2 SYGVKD. The CDR3 reads CASSAGGAGYGYTF. DNA of the CDR3: TGTGCCAGCAGCGCAGGGGGCGCGGGGTATGGCTACACCTTC.

This clonotype has at least ten counts. The chain combines TRBV29-1 with TRBJ2-4, with 9 bases lining up with TRBD1. This CDR3 spans 13 amino acids. Per germline, CDR1 SQVTM and CDR2 ANQGSEA. Trimming cost V 6 bases and J 7 bases; bases outside gene matches: 7. The CDR3 here is CSVEQGARNIQYF. DNA for the CDR3: TGCAGCGTGGAACAGGGGGCGAGGAACATTCAGTACTTC.

A few counts support this clonotype. The chain couples TRBV12-3 or TRBV12-4 to TRBJ1-6; TRBD1 matches at 7 bases. J was trimmed by 5 bases and V by 6 bases; bases with no gene match: 4. The CDR3 covers 14 residues. In nucleotides, the CDR3 is TGTGCCAGCAGGCCCGGGACAGATAATTCACCCCTCCACTTT. Protein product: CASRPGTDNSPLHF.

This clonotype has a count of ten or more. The V call is TRBV7-2, the J call TRBJ2-1; D is unresolved. The V gene lost 0 bases and the J gene lost 0 bases, with 9 bases spanning the gap. There are 16 residues in the CDR3. The germline V gene encodes CDR1 SGHTA and CDR2 FQGNSA. The CDR3 spells CASSLALLSSYNEQFF. The CDR3 region has the DNA TGTGCCAGCAGCTTAGCGCTTTTAAGCTCCTACAATGAGCAGTTCTTC. The variable domain in full, completed from reference TRBV7-2 and TRBJ2-1, reads GAGVSQSPSNKVTEKGKDVELRCDPISGHTALYWYRQSLGQGLEFLIYFQGNSAPDKSGLPSDRFSAERTGGSVSTLTIQRTQQEDSAVYLCASSLALLSSYNEQFFGPGTRLTVL.

The chain is built from TRBV4-3 and TRBJ1-6, with D perhaps TRBD1 (6 bases). The CDR3 has 15 residues. The V end was cut by 1 base, the J end by 9 bases, with 13 bases between. Germline-derived CDR1 and CDR2 are LGHNA and YSLEER. DNA for the CDR3: TGCGCCAGCAGCCAAGTGGGGGCATTGAGTTCACCCCTCCACTTT. Its translation: CASSQVGALSSPLHF.

This chain connects TRBV5-6 to TRBJ2-4; possibly TRBD1 for D (6 bases). Germline loops: CDR1 SGHDT, CDR2 YYEEEE. Trimming stripped 0 bases from V and 2 bases from J, with 12 bases between. The CDR3 covers 16 residues. The CDR3 DNA sequence: TGTGCCAGCAGCTTGGTCCAGGGGAAAACCAAAAACATTCAGTACTTC. Translating gives CASSLVQGKTKNIQYF.

The rearrangement links TRBV15 to TRBJ2-4; D is unresolved. The germline V gene has CDR1 LNHNV and CDR2 YYDKDF (reference sequence). V was shortened by 1 base and J by 4 bases, with 5 bases between the two germline ends. The CDR3 covers 13 residues. The CDR3 DNA is TGTGCCACCAGCAGAGTCCCGAAAAACATTCAGTACTTC. Its translation: CATSRVPKNIQYF.

This clonotype appeared many times. The rearrangement links TRBV6-1 to TRBJ2-5, with 8 bases identical to TRBD2. J lost 5 bases, V lost 1 base, and 6 bases had no gene match. This CDR3 contains 15 residues. Germline CDR1 reads MNHNS; CDR2 reads SASEGT. CDR3 sequence (DNA): TGTGCCAGCAGTGAAGTTCGGGGGGGCAGTGAGACCCAGTACTTC. Its translation is CASSEVRGGSETQYF.

The rearrangement uses TRBV7-9 and TRBJ2-7; 10 bases fit TRBD2. The CDR3 loop spans 14 amino acids. Trimming took 5 bases from V and 4 from J; bases not matched to a gene: 5. The germline gives CDR1 SEHNR, CDR2 FQNEAQ (reference sequence). CDR3 sequence: CASSRSGGNYEQYF. CDR3 DNA sequence: TGTGCCAGCAGCCGTAGCGGGGGGAATTACGAGCAGTACTTC.